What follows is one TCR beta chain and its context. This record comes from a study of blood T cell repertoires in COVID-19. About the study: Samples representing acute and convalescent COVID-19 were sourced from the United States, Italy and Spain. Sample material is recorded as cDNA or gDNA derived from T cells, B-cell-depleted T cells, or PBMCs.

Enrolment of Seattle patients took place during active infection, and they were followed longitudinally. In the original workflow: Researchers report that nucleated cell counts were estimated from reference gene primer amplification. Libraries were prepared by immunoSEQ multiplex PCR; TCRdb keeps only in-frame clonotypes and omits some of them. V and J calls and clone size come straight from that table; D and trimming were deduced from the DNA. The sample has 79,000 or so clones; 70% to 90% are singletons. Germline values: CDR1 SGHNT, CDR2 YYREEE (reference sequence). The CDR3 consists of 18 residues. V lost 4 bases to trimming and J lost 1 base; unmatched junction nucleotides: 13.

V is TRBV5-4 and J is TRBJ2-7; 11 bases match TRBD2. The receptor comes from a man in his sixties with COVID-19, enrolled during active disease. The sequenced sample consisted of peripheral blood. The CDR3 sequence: CASSRSPSGRSASYEQYF. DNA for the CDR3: TGTGCCAGCAGCCGAAGCCCTAGCGGGAGGTCTGCATCCTACGAGCAGTACTTC.